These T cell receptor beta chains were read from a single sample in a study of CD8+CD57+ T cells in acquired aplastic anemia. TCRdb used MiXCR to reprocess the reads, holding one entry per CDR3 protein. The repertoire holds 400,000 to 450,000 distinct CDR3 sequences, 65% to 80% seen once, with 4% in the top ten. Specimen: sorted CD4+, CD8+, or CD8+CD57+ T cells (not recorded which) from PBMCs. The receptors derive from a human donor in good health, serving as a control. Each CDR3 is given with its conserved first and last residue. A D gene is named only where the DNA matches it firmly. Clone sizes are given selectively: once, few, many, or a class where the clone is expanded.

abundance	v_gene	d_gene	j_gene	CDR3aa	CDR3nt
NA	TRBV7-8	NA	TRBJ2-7	CASSLARTQPQHYQYF	TGTGCCAGCAGCTTAGCGAGGACTCAGCCCCAGCATTATCAGTACTTC
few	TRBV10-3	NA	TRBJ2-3	CATLPRDSDTQYF	TGTGCCACACTCCCCCGGGACTCAGATACGCAGTATTTT
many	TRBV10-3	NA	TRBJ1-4	CAISDAGAGEKLFF	TGTGCCATCAGTGACGCAGGGGCTGGTGAAAAACTGTTTTTT
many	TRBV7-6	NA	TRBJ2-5	CASSFQQQETQYF	TGTGCCAGCAGCTTCCAGCAACAAGAGACCCAGTACTTC
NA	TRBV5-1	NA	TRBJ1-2	CASSPTQGPVGYTF	TGCGCCAGCAGCCCGACCCAGGGACCGGTTGGCTACACCTTC
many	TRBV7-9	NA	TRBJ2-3	CASSLALPAATDTQYF	TGTGCCAGCAGCTTAGCGCTCCCAGCGGCCACAGATACGCAGTATTTT
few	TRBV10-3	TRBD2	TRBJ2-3	CAISTGDYTDTQYF	TGTGCCATCAGCACGGGGGACTACACAGATACGCAGTATTTT
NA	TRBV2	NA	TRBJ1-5	CASSESAHQPQHF	TGTGCCAGCAGTGAAAGCGCCCATCAGCCCCAGCATTTT
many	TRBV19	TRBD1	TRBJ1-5	CASSGTGGHQPQHF	TGTGCCAGTTCCGGGACAGGGGGCCATCAGCCCCAGCATTTT
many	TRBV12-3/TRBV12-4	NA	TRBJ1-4	CASSFSYSNEKLFF	TGTGCCAGCAGCTTTTCTTATAGTAATGAAAAACTGTTTTTT
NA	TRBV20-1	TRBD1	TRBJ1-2	CSARHQGAGSDYGYTF	TGCAGTGCCCGGCACCAGGGGGCGGGGTCGGACTATGGCTACACCTTC
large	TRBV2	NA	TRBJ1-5	CASSLTTGPGQPQHF	TGTGCCAGCAGCTTGACGACAGGCCCTGGCCAGCCCCAGCATTTT
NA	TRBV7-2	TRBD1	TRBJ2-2	CASSLYRGSNGELFF	TGTGCCAGCAGTTTGTACAGGGGGTCAAACGGGGAGCTGTTTTTT
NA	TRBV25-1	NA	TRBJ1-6	CASSAPAGAGNSPLHF	TGTGCAAGCAGCGCCCCAGCGGGAGCCGGCAATTCACCCCTCCACTTT
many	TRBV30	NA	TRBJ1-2	CAWSPPVNYGYTF	TGTGCCTGGAGTCCCCCAGTTAACTATGGCTACACCTTC
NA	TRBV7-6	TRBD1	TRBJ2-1	CASSTYFGQGSPYNEQFF	TGTGCCAGCAGTACCTACTTTGGACAGGGGAGCCCCTACAATGAGCAGTTCTTC
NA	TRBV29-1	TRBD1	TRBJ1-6	CSVGTGGNSPLHF	TGCAGCGTTGGGACAGGGGGTAATTCACCCCTCCACTTT
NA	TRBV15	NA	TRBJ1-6	CATSRDPVRAGSPLHF	TGTGCCACCAGCAGAGATCCGGTCAGGGCAGGATCACCCCTCCACTTT
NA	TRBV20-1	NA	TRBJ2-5	CSAKDVGGGKTQYF	TGCAGTGCAAAGGACGTTGGAGGAGGGAAGACCCAGTACTTC
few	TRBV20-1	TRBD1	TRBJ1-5	CSAMDYGQGNQPQHF	TGCAGTGCTATGGATTACGGACAGGGAAATCAGCCCCAGCATTTT
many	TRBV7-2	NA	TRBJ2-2	CASSLGWGRDGELFF	TGTGCCAGCAGCTTAGGCTGGGGCAGGGACGGGGAGCTGTTTTTT
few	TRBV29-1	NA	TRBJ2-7	CSVKDKAYEQYF	TGCAGCGTTAAGGACAAAGCCTACGAGCAGTACTTC
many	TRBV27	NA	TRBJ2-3	CASMSWGVSTDTQYF	TGTGCCAGCATGTCATGGGGTGTAAGCACAGATACGCAGTATTTT
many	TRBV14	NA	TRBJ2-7	CASSQGRQAYYEQYF	TGTGCCAGCAGCCAAGGTCGACAGGCTTACTACGAGCAGTACTTC
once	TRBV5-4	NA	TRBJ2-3	CASSWDRGSDTQYF	TGTGCCAGCAGCTGGGATAGGGGTTCAGATACGCAGTATTTT
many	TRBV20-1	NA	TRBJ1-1	CSASIETVNTEAFF	TGCAGTGCTAGTATCGAGACAGTGAACACTGAAGCTTTCTTT
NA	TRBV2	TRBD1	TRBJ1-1	CASETGVKTEAFF	TGTGCCAGCGAGACAGGGGTTAAGACTGAAGCTTTCTTT
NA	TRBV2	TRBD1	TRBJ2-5	CASTLGQGQETQYF	TGTGCCAGCACATTGGGACAGGGTCAAGAGACCCAGTACTTC
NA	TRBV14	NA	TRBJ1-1	CASSDTNTEAFF	TGTGCCAGCAGCGACACTAACACTGAAGCTTTCTTT
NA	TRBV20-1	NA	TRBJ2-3	CSARGRRRSADTQYF	TGCAGTGCTAGAGGGCGCAGGAGATCGGCAGATACGCAGTATTTT
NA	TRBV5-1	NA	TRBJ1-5	CASREGWGAGNQPQHF	TGCGCCAGCAGGGAGGGTTGGGGTGCGGGCAATCAGCCCCAGCATTTT
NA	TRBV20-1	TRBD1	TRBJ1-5	CSARDSRQGDQPQHF	TGCAGTGCTAGAGATTCCCGACAGGGCGATCAGCCCCAGCATTTT
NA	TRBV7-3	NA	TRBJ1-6	CASSSGPTYEQYFF	TGTGCCAGCAGCTCCGGTCCTACCTACGAGCAGTACTTCTTT
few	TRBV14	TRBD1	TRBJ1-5	CASSQRQGAVVWETQHF	TGTGCCAGCAGCCAACGACAGGGGGCTGTTGTTTGGGAGACCCAGCATTTT
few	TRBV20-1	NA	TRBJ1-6	CSAMRQEDSPLHF	TGCAGTGCTATGCGGCAGGAAGATTCACCCCTCCACTTT
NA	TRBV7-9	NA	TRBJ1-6	CASSLPGGNRSPLHF	TGTGCCAGCAGCTTACCCGGCGGTAATCGGTCACCCCTCCACTTT
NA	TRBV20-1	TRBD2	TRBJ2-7	CSARLAGGPEEQYF	TGCAGTGCTAGGCTAGCGGGGGGGCCCGAGGAGCAGTACTTC